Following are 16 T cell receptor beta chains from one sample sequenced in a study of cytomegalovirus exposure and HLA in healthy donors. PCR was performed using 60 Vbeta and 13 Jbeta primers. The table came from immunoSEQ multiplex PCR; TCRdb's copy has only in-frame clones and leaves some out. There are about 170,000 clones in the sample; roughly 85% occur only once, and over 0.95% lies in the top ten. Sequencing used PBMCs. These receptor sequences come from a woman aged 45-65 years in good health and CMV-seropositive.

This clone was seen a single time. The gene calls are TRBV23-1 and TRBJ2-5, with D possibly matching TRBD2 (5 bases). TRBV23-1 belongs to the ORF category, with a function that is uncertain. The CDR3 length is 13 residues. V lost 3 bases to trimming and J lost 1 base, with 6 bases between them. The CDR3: CASSHGVQETQYF. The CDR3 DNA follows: TGCGCCAGCAGTCACGGGGTCCAAGAGACCCAGTACTTC.

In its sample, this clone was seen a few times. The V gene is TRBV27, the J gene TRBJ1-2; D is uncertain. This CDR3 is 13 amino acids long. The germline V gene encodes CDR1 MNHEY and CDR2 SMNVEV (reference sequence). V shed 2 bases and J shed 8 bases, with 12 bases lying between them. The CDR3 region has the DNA TGTGCCAGCAGTTTAATCCCCCTCAGGGGCTACACCTTC. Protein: CASSLIPLRGYTF.

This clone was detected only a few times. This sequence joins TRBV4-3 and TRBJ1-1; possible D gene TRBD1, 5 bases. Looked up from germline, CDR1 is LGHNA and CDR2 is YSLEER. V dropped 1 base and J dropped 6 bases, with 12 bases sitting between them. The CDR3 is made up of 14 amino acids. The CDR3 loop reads CASSQVPGYPEAFF. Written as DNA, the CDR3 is TGCGCCAGCAGCCAAGTCCCAGGGTACCCTGAAGCTTTCTTT.

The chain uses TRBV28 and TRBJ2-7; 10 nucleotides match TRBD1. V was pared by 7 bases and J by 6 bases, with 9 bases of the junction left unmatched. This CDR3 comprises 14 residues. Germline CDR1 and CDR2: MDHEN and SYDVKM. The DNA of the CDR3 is TGTGCCAGCATCGACCGGACAGGGGGTTGCGAGCAGTACTTC. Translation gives CASIDRTGGCEQYF.

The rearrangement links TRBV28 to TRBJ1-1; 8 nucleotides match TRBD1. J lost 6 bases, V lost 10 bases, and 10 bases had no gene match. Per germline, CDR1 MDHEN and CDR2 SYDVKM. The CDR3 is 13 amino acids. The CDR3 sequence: CAKLHIQGAEAFF. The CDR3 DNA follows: TGTGCCAAGCTCCACATACAGGGGGCTGAAGCTTTCTTT.

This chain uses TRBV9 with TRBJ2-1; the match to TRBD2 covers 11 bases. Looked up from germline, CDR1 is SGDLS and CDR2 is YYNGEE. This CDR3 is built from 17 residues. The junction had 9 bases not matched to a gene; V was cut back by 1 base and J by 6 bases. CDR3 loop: CASSVTTTSGSGNEQFF. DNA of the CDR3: TGTGCCAGCAGCGTAACCACAACTAGCGGGAGTGGCAATGAGCAGTTCTTC.

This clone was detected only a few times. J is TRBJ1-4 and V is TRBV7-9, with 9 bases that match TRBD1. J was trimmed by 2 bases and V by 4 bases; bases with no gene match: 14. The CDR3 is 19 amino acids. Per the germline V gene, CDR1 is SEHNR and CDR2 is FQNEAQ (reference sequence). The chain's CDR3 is CASSYPGNRGQVTNEKLFF. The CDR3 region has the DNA TGTGCCAGCAGCTATCCGGGGAACAGGGGGCAGGTTACTAATGAAAAACTGTTTTTT.

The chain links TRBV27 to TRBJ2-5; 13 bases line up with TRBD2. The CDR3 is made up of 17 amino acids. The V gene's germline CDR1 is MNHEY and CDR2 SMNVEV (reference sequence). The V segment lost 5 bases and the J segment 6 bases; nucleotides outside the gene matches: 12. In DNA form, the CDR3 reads TGTGCCAGCAGTGCCGCCGGGACTAGCGGGGTAGTAAAGACCCAGTACTTC. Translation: CASSAAGTSGVVKTQYF.

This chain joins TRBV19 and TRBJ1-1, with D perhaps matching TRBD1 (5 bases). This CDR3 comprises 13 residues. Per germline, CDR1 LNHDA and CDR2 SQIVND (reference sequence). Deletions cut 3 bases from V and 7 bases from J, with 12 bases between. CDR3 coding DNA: TGTGCCAGTAGTATTCAGGGTATCGGTGAAGCTTTCTTT. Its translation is CASSIQGIGEAFF.

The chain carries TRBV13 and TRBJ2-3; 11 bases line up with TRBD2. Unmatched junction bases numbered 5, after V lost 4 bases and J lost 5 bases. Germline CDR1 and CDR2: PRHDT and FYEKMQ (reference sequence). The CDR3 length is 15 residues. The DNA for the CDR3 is TGTGCCAGCAGCTCTACTAGCGGGGGACGAGATACGCAGTATTTT. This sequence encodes CASSSTSGGRDTQYF.

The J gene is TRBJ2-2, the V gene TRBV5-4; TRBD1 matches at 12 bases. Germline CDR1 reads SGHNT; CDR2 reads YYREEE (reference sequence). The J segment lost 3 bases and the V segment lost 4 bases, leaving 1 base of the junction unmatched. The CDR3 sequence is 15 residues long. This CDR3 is CASSRDRGHTGELFF. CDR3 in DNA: TGTGCCAGCAGCAGGGACAGGGGGCACACCGGGGAGCTGTTTTTT.

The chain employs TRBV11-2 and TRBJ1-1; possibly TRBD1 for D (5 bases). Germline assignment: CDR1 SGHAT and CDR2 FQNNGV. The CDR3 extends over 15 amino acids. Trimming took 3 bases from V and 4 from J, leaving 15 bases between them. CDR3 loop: CASSFSQVRGTEAFF. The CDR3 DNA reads TGTGCCAGCAGCTTTTCACAGGTCAGAGGCACTGAAGCTTTCTTT.

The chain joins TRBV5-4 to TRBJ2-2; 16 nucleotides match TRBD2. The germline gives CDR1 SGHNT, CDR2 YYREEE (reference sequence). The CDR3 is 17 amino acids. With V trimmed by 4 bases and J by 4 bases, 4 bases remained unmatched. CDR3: CASSPGLAGGATGELFF. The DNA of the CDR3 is TGTGCCAGCAGCCCGGGACTAGCGGGAGGGGCCACCGGGGAGCTGTTTTTT.

CDR3 loop: CASSRNDRVEAFF. Here the CDR3 DNA reads TGTGCCAGCAGCCGTAACGACAGAGTTGAAGCTTTCTTT. The chain combines TRBV7-6 with TRBJ1-1; D may be TRBD1 (5 bases). Germline values: CDR1 SGHVS, CDR2 FNYEAQ. V dropped 5 bases and J dropped 7 bases, with 14 bases sitting between them. The CDR3 is 13 amino acids. Filled out from reference TRBV7-6 and TRBJ1-1, the complete variable domain reads GAGVSQSPRYKVTKRGQDVALRCDPISGHVSLYWYRQALGQGPEFLTYFNYEAQQDKSGLPNDRFSAERPEGSISTLTIQRTEQRDSAMYRCASSRNDRVEAFFGQGTRLTVV.

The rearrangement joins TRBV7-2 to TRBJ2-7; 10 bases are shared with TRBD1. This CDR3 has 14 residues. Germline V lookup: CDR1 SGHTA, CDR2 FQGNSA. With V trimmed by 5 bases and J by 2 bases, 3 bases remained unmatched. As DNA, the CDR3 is TGTGCCAGCAGCAGGGACAGGGGAACCTACGAGCAGTACTTC. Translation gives CASSRDRGTYEQYF.

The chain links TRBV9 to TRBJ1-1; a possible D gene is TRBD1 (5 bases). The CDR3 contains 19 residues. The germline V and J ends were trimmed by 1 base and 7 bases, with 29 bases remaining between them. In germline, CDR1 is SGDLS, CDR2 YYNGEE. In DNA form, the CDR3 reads TGTGCCAGCAGCGTATCCACCGGGGCGTCTAGCGGCACCGGACGTGAAGCTTTCTTT. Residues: CASSVSTGASSGTGREAFF. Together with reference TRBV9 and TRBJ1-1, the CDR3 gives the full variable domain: DSGVTQTPKHLITATGQRVTLRCSPRSGDLSVYWYQQSLDQGLQFLIQYYNGEERAKGNILERFSAQQFPDLHSELNLSSLELGDSALYFCASSVSTGASSGTGREAFFGQGTRLTVV.